The 24 T cell receptor beta chains listed next were all sequenced from one sample in a study of cytomegalovirus exposure and HLA in healthy donors. PCR amplification relied on 60 Vbeta primers (plus 13 Jbeta primers). Data came from immunoSEQ multiplex PCR; TCRdb stores just in-frame clones and leaves some out. The top ten hold less than 5.5% of the sample, which has around 91,000 clones, 78% seen once. Material for sequencing was PBMCs. Receptor source: a male donor in good health and CMV-seropositive.

This clone was picked up a small number of times. This chain connects TRBV9 to TRBJ1-1; 7 bases agree with TRBD1. This CDR3 comprises 15 residues. V trimming: 0 bases; J trimming: 4 bases; junction bases outside the gene matches: 6. CDR1 SGDLS and CDR2 YYNGEE come from the germline V gene. CDR3 nucleotides: TGTGCCAGCAGCGTAGGAGGGGGCCCGACCACTGAAGCTTTCTTT. It codes for CASSVGGGPTTEAFF.

The chain carries TRBV2 and TRBJ2-5; 10 positions agree with TRBD2. CDR1 SNHLY and CDR2 FYNNEI come from the germline V gene. Unmatched junction bases numbered 4, after V lost 6 bases and J lost 0 bases. The CDR3 extends over 15 amino acids. Here the CDR3 reads CASSGTSVYQETQYF. CDR3 nucleotides: TGTGCCAGCAGCGGGACTAGCGTATACCAAGAGACCCAGTACTTC.

The chain uses TRBV5-1 and TRBJ2-5; D not certain. The CDR3 has 13 amino acids. CDR1 is SGHRS, CDR2 YFSETQ, per germline. V shed 2 bases and J shed 1 base, with 6 bases lying between them. The CDR3 reads CASSFGSQETQYF. CDR3 nucleotide sequence: TGCGCCAGCAGCTTCGGGTCCCAAGAGACCCAGTACTTC.

This sequence joins TRBV4-2 and TRBJ2-1, with 11 bases lining up with TRBD2. The V segment lost 4 bases and the J segment 7 bases; nucleotides outside the gene matches: 6. Germline assignment: CDR1 LGHNA and CDR2 YNFKEQ. The CDR3 totals 15 residues. CDR3 amino acids: CASSPLAGGGNEQFF. The CDR3 DNA sequence: TGTGCCAGCAGCCCCCTAGCGGGGGGAGGTAATGAGCAGTTCTTC.

The chain carries TRBV2 and TRBJ2-7; D not certain. Trimming stripped 2 bases from V and 3 bases from J, with 8 bases between. Germline-derived CDR1 and CDR2 are SNHLY and FYNNEI. The CDR3 runs to 13 residues. The CDR3 spells CASSESFSYEQYF. Here the CDR3 DNA reads TGTGCCAGCAGTGAATCCTTCAGCTACGAGCAGTACTTC. Full variable domain (remainder filled in from reference TRBV2 and TRBJ2-7): EPEVTQTPSHQVTQMGQEVILRCVPISNHLYFYWYRQILGQKVEFLVSFYNNEISEKSEIFDDQFSVERPDGSNFTLKIRSTKLEDSAMYFCASSESFSYEQYFGPGTRLTVT.

In this sample, this clone turned up once. V usage is TRBV6-5 and J usage is TRBJ2-7; the match to TRBD1 covers 7 bases. The CDR3 totals 13 residues. J was trimmed by 5 bases and V by 5 bases; bases with no gene match: 6. Germline values: CDR1 MNHEY, CDR2 SVGAGI. This chain's CDR3 is CASSPQGVHEQYF. Written as DNA, the CDR3 is TGTGCCAGCAGTCCCCAGGGGGTCCACGAGCAGTACTTC.

This rearrangement joins TRBV2 to TRBJ2-4; 12 bases are a match to TRBD2. V dropped 5 bases and J dropped 2; count of bases not matched to a gene: 13. Germline V gene sequence: CDR1 SNHLY, CDR2 FYNNEI. The CDR3 has 19 amino acids. In nucleotides, the CDR3 is TGTGCCAGCAGTACAACCGGGACTAGCGGGCCTACGACCAAAAACATTCAGTACTTC. Translation: CASSTTGTSGPTTKNIQYF.

The chain is built from TRBV4-1 and TRBJ1-1, with D unresolved. This CDR3 contains 15 residues. V was pared by 1 base and J by 0 bases, with 9 bases between. Looked up from germline, CDR1 is MGHRA and CDR2 is YSYEKL. This CDR3 reads CASSQVVRLNTEAFF. The CDR3 DNA follows: TGCGCCAGCAGCCAAGTCGTGCGGTTGAACACTGAAGCTTTCTTT.

The chain has TRBV6-1 and TRBJ1-1; D may be TRBD1 (6 bases). The CDR3 loop spans 14 amino acids. V was shortened by 8 bases and J by 4 bases, with 17 bases between the two germline ends. Germline-derived CDR1 and CDR2 are MNHNS and SASEGT. CDR3 residues: CASSRGGGVTEAFF. The CDR3 DNA follows: TGTGCCAGCTCCAGAGGGGGGGGAGTCACTGAAGCTTTCTTT.

The chain employs TRBV5-5 and TRBJ2-7; 9 bases are shared with TRBD1. The CDR3 has 15 amino acids. Germline assignment: CDR1 SGHKS and CDR2 YYEKEE (reference sequence). The junction had 9 bases not matched to a gene; V was cut back by 2 bases and J by 6 bases. The CDR3 loop is CASSFQQGARGEQYF. CDR3 sequence (DNA): TGTGCCAGCAGCTTCCAACAGGGGGCGAGGGGCGAGCAGTACTTC.

V usage is TRBV27 and J usage is TRBJ2-3; a possible D gene is TRBD2 (5 bases). The CDR3 has 11 amino acids. Deletions cut 5 bases from V and 11 bases from J, with 11 bases between. Germline CDR1 reads MNHEY; CDR2 reads SMNVEV (reference sequence). CDR3 DNA sequence: TGTGCCAGCAGTCACCATCGGGAGCAGTATTTT. It is translated as CASSHHREQYF.

The CDR3 loop is CASSRVQGYEQYF. The CDR3 DNA reads as TGCGCCAGCAGCCGAGTTCAGGGTTACGAGCAGTACTTC. The chain couples TRBV4-1 to TRBJ2-7, with D possibly TRBD1 on 5 matching bases. Germline V gene data show CDR1 as MGHRA and CDR2 as YSYEKL. Trimming cost V 4 bases and J 4 bases, with 11 bases left between them. CDR3 length equals 13 residues.

The V call is TRBV6-5, the J call TRBJ2-7; 7 bases match TRBD1. Germline V lookup: CDR1 MNHEY, CDR2 SVGAGI. The V gene end was trimmed by 5 bases and the J gene end by 3 bases; junction bases not matched to a gene: 4. The CDR3 totals 13 residues. The CDR3, as DNA: TGTGCCAGCAGTCCGGGACAGCACTACGAGCAGTACTTC. Its translation: CASSPGQHYEQYF.

Within the sample, this clone is medium-sized. This rearrangement joins TRBV6-6 to TRBJ1-4, with a weak D call TRBD1 (6 bases). Germline loops: CDR1 MNHNY, CDR2 SVGAGI (reference sequence). The V and J ends lost 5 bases and 8 bases respectively, with 9 bases between them. The CDR3 is 12 residues long. Here the CDR3 reads CASSRQAEKLFF. CDR3 in DNA: TGTGCCAGCAGTAGACAGGCCGAAAAACTGTTTTTT.

This clone came up once. V is TRBV29-1 and J is TRBJ2-2; TRBD1 matches at 7 bases. Looked up from germline, CDR1 is SQVTM and CDR2 is ANQGSEA. V lost 3 bases to trimming and J lost 5 bases; unmatched junction nucleotides: 6. The CDR3 extends over 14 amino acids. The CDR3 sequence is CSVDAGGGTGELFF. The CDR3 nucleotides read TGCAGCGTTGATGCAGGGGGTGGGACCGGGGAGCTGTTTTTT.

V usage is TRBV23-1 and J usage is TRBJ1-2; perhaps TRBD1 as D (6 bases). TRBV23-1 is assigned to the ORF class and has an uncertain function. V gave up 0 bases and J gave up 8 bases, with 19 bases separating them. The CDR3 spans 16 residues. The CDR3: CASSQSRPGAAMGYTF. As DNA, the CDR3 is TGCGCCAGCAGTCAATCACGGCCAGGGGCGGCTATGGGCTACACCTTC.

The gene calls are TRBV7-9 and TRBJ2-7, with 8 bases fitting TRBD2. V shed 11 bases, J shed 1 base, and the junction held 4 bases outside the gene matches. The CDR3 covers 12 residues. Germline CDR1 reads SEHNR; CDR2 reads FQNEAQ (reference sequence). The CDR3 region is CACSGMSYEQYF. The CDR3 nucleotides read TGTGCCTGTAGCGGGATGTCCTACGAGCAGTACTTC.

The CDR3 DNA sequence: TGTGCCAGCAGCTCTACCCTCGGGGAGACCAACTATGGCTACACCTTC. Its translation: CASSSTLGETNYGYTF. The chain combines TRBV7-9 with TRBJ1-2; unclear D gene. V was pared by 4 bases and J by 2 bases, with 17 bases between. CDR3 size: 16 residues. Germline values: CDR1 SEHNR, CDR2 FQNEAQ (reference sequence).

The rearrangement links TRBV5-4 to TRBJ2-3; possibly TRBD2 for D (6 bases). V was cut by 4 bases and J by 2 bases, with 14 bases left in between. The CDR3 length is 15 residues. Germline lookup yields CDR1 SGHNT and CDR2 YYREEE (reference sequence). The CDR3 reads CASSGGSRPTDTQYF. DNA of the CDR3: TGTGCCAGCAGCGGGGGGTCCCGGCCCACAGATACGCAGTATTTT.

This chain uses TRBV2 with TRBJ2-3; 9 bases agree with TRBD2. Germline V gene sequence: CDR1 SNHLY, CDR2 FYNNEI. V gave up 7 bases and J gave up 5 bases; unmatched junction bases: 7. This CDR3 has 14 residues. CDR3 in DNA: TGTGCCAGCACCGGCGGGAGGGCCAGAGATACGCAGTATTTT. This encodes CASTGGRARDTQYF. Drawing the rest from reference TRBV2 and TRBJ2-3, the complete variable domain is EPEVTQTPSHQVTQMGQEVILRCVPISNHLYFYWYRQILGQKVEFLVSFYNNEISEKSEIFDDQFSVERPDGSNFTLKIRSTKLEDSAMYFCASTGGRARDTQYFGPGTRLTVL.

The chain combines TRBV18 with TRBJ1-1, with TRBD1 matching over 7 bases. CDR1 and CDR2 (germline): KGHSH, LQKENI. Trimming cost V 4 bases and J 2 bases; bases outside gene matches: 4. The CDR3 has 14 amino acids. The CDR3, as DNA: TGTGCCAGCTCACAGACAGGGATAAACACTGAAGCTTTCTTT. Its translation is CASSQTGINTEAFF. The variable domain in full, with the rest retrieved from reference TRBV18 and TRBJ1-1, is NAGVMQNPRHLVRRRGQEARLRCSPMKGHSHVYWYRQLPEEGLKFMVYLQKENIIDESGMPKERFSAEFPKEGPSILRIQQVVRGDSAAYFCASSQTGINTEAFFGQGTRLTVV.

The table lists this clone with a few counts. J is TRBJ2-5 and V is TRBV21-1; TRBD2, the table's D call, lacks a check against the DNA. TRBV21-1 is a pseudogene locus. CDR3 size: 17 residues. The CDR3 spells CASSKNRAGVSQETQYF. The CDR3 DNA follows: TGTGCCAGCAGCAAGAATAGAGCGGGAGTGAGCCAAGAGACCCAGTACTTC.

The chain joins TRBV27 to TRBJ1-1; TRBD1 might be the D (6 bases). The V gene's germline CDR1 is MNHEY and CDR2 SMNVEV (reference sequence). This CDR3 has 12 amino acids. Trimming shortened V by 2 bases and J by 11 bases, and 12 bases separated the two germline ends. CDR3 sequence reads: CASSLKTGRAFF. CDR3 bases: TGTGCCAGCAGTTTAAAGACAGGACGGGCTTTCTTT.

The J gene is TRBJ1-2, the V gene TRBV7-2, with a tentative D call TRBD1 (6 bases). The length of the CDR3 is 13 residues. Germline CDR1 and CDR2: SGHTA and FQGNSA. Trimming took off 5 bases at V and 5 bases at J, with 12 bases between the two ends. CDR3 in DNA: TGTGCCAGCAGCAAACAGGGAGGGTATGGCTACACCTTC. This encodes CASSKQGGYGYTF.